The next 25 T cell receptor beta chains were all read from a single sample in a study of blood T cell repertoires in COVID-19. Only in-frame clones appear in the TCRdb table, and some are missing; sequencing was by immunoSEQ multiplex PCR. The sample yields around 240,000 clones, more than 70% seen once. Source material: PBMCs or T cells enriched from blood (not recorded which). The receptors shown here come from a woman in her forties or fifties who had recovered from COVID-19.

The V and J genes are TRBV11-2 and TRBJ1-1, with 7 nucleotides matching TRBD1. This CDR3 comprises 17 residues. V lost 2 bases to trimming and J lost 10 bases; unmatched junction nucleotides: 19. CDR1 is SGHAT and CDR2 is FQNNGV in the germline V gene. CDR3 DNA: TGTGCCAGCAGCTTAACGTCTTTTCGTGGGACAGATATTGGAGCTTTCTTT. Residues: CASSLTSFRGTDIGAFF.

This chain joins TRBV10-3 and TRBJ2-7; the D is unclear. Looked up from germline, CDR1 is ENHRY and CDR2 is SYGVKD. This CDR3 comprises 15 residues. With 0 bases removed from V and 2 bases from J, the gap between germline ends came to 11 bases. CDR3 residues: CAISESTEDTYEQYF. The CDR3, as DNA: TGTGCCATCAGTGAGTCCACCGAAGACACCTACGAGCAGTACTTC.

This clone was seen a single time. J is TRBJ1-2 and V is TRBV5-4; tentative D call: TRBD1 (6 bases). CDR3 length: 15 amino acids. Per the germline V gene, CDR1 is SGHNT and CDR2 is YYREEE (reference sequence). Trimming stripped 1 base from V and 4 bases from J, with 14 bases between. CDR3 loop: CASSLPQGTGYGYTF. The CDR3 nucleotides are TGTGCCAGCAGCTTGCCCCAGGGGACGGGCTATGGCTACACCTTC.

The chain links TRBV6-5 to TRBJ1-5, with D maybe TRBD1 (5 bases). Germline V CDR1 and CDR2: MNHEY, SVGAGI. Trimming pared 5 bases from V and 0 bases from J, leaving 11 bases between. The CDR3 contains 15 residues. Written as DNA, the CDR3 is TGTGCCAGCAGTCGACAGTACCTTAGCAATCAGCCCCAGCATTTT. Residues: CASSRQYLSNQPQHF.

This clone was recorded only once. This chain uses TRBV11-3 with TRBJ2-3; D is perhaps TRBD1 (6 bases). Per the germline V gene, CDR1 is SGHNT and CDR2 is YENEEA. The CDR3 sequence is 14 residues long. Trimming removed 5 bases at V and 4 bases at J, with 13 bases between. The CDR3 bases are TGTGCCAGCAGCCCCCATGGGGGCGCAGATACGCAGTATTTT. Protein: CASSPHGGADTQYF. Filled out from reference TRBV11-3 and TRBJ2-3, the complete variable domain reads EAGVVQSPRYKIIEKKQPVAFWCNPISGHNTLYWYLQNLGQGPELLIRYENEEAVDDSQLPKDRFSAERLKGVDSTLKIQPAELGDSAVYLCASSPHGGADTQYFGPGTRLTVL.

Here the CDR3 reads CASRTRTRGPEAFF. The CDR3 DNA is TGTGCCAGTAGAACCCGGACGAGGGGGCCTGAAGCTTTCTTT. This chain uses TRBV19 with TRBJ1-1, with 7 nucleotides matching TRBD1. With 6 bases clipped from V and 6 bases from J, the junction kept 10 bases outside the gene matches. The CDR3 contains 14 residues. From germline, CDR1 is LNHDA and CDR2 SQIVND (reference sequence).

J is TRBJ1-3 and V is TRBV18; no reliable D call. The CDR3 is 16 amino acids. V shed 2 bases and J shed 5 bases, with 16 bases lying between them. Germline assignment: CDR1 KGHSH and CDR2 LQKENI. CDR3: CASSPNFSGWRNTIYF. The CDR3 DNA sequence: TGTGCCAGCTCACCAAACTTCTCAGGCTGGAGAAACACCATATATTTT. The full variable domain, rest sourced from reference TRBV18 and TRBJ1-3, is NAGVMQNPRHLVRRRGQEARLRCSPMKGHSHVYWYRQLPEEGLKFMVYLQKENIIDESGMPKERFSAEFPKEGPSILRIQQVVRGDSAAYFCASSPNFSGWRNTIYFGEGSWLTVV.

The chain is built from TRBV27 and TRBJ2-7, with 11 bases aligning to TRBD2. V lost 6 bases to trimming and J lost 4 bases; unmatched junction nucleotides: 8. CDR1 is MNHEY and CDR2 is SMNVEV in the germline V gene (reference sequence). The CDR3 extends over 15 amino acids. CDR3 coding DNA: TGTGCCAGCAGCTACACTAGCGGGAGTTGGTACGAGCAGTACTTC. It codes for CASSYTSGSWYEQYF.

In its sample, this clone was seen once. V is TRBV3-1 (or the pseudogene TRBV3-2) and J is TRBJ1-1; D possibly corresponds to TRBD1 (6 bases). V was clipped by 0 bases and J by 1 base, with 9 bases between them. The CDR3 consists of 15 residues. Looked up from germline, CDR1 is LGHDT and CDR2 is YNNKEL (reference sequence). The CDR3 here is CASSQDLGGNTEAFF. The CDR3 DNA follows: TGTGCCAGCAGCCAAGACTTAGGGGGGAACACTGAAGCTTTCTTT.

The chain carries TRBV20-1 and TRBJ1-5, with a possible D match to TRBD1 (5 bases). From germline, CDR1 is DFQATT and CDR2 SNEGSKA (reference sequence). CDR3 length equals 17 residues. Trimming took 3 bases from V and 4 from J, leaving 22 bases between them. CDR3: CSASRGRDGRANQPQHF. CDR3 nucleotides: TGCAGTGCTAGTCGCGGCCGTGACGGCAGGGCTAATCAGCCCCAGCATTTT.

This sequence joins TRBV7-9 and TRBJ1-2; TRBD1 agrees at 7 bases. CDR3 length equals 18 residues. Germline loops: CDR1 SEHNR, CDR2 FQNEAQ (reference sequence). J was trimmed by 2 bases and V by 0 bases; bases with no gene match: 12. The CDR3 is CASSLALFTGQANYGYTF. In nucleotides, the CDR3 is TGTGCCAGCAGCTTAGCCCTCTTTACTGGACAGGCGAACTATGGCTACACCTTC.

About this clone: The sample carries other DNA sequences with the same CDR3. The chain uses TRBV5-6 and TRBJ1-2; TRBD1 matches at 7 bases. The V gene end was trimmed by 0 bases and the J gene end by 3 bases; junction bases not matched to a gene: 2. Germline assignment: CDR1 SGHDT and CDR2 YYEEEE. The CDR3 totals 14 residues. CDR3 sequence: CASSLGGTDYGYTF. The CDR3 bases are TGTGCCAGCAGCTTGGGAGGGACAGACTATGGCTACACCTTC.

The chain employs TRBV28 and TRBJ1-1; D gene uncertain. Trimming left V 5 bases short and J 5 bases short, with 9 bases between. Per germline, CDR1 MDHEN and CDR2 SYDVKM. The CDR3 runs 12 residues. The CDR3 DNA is TGTGCCAGCAGTCCCCTTCTTACTGAAGCTTTCTTT. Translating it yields CASSPLLTEAFF.

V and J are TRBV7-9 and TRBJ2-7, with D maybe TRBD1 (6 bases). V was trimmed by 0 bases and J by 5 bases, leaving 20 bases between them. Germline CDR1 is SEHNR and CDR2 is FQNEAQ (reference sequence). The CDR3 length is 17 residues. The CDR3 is CASSLAQGPAGLDEQYF. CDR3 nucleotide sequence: TGTGCCAGCAGCTTAGCACAGGGTCCAGCCGGTCTCGACGAGCAGTACTTC.

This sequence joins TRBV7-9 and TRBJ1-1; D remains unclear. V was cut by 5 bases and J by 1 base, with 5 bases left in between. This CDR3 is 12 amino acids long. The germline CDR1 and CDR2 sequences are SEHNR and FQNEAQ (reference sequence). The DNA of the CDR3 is TGTGCCAGCAGCAGCCAGAACACTGAAGCTTTCTTT. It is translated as CASSSQNTEAFF.

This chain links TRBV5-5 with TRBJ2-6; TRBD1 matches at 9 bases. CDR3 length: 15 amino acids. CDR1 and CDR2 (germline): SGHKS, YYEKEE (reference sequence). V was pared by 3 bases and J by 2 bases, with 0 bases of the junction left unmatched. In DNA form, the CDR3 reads TGTGCCAGCAGCTGGGACAGGGCTGGGGCCAACGTCCTGACTTTC. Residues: CASSWDRAGANVLTF.

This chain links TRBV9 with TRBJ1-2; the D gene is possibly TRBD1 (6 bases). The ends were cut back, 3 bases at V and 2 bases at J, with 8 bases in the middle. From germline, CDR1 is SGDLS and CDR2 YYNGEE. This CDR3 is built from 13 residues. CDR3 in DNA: TGTGCCAGCAGCGGAACAGGGAACTATGGCTACACCTTC. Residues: CASSGTGNYGYTF.

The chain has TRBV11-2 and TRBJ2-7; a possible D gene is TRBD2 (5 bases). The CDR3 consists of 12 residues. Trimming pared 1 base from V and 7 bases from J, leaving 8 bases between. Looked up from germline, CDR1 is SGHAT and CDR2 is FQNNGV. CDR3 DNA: TGTGCCAGCAGCTTAGGAGGGTCGGAGCAGTACTTC. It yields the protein CASSLGGSEQYF.

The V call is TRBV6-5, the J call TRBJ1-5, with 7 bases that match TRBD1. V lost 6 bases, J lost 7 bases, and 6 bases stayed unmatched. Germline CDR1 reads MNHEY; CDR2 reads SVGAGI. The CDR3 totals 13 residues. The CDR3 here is CASSGQVKQPQHF. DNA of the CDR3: TGTGCCAGCAGCGGACAGGTAAAACAGCCCCAGCATTTT.

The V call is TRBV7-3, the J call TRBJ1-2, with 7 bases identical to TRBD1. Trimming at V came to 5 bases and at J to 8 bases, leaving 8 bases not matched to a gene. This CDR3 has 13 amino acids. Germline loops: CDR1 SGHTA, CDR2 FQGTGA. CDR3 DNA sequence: TGTGCCAGCAGCCAAAGGACAGGCGAGGGCTACACCTTC. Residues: CASSQRTGEGYTF.

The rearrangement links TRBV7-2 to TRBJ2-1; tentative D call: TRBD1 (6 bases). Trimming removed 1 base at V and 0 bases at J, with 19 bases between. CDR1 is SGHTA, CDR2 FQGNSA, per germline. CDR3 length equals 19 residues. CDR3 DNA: TGTGCCAGCAGCTTAGTGGCGGTGCAGGGGCCGAGCTCCTACAATGAGCAGTTCTTC. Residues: CASSLVAVQGPSSYNEQFF. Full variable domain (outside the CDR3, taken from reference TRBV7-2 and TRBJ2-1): GAGVSQSPSNKVTEKGKDVELRCDPISGHTALYWYRQSLGQGLEFLIYFQGNSAPDKSGLPSDRFSAERTGGSVSTLTIQRTQQEDSAVYLCASSLVAVQGPSSYNEQFFGPGTRLTVL.

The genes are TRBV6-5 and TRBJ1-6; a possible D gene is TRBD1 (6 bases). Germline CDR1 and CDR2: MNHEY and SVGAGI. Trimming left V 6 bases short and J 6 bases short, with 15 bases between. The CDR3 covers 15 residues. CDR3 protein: CASRTQGLTNSPLHF. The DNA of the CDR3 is TGTGCCAGCAGGACGCAGGGGCTAACTAATTCACCCCTCCACTTT.

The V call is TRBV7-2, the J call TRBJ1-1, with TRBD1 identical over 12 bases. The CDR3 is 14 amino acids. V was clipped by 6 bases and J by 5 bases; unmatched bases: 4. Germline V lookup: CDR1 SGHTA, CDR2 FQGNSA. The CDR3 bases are TGTGCCAGCAGTAGGGACAGGGGGCTTACTGAAGCTTTCTTT. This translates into CASSRDRGLTEAFF.

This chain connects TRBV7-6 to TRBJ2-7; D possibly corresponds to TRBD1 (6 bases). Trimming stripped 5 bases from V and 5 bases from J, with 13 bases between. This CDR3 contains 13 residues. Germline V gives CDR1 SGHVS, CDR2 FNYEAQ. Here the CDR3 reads CASSRSTGNEQYF. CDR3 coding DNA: TGTGCCAGCAGCCGAAGTACAGGGAACGAGCAGTACTTC.

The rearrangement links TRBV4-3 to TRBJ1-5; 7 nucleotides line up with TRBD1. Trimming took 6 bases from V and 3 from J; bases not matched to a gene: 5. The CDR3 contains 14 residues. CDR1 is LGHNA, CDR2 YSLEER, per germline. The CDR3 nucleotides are TGCGCCAGCAGAGAGGACAGGCTCAATCAGCCCCAGCATTTT. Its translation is CASREDRLNQPQHF.